The sequence of this T cell receptor (beta chain) was determined in a study of T-cell reconstitution after alpha-beta-depleted transplantation in children (TCRdb year 2016). Study-wide context: Using TCR repertoire profiling, the study followed T-cell immune reconstitution in a quantitative way in children after TCRalphabeta/CD19-depleted allogeneic hematopoietic cell transplantation. On the study overall, not on this receptor specifically: In some patients, high TCRbeta diversity at day 60 was attributed to recipient T cells and intrathymic progenitors that had survived conditioning. The apparently early recovery of alphabetaT-cell counts about two months after transplant reportedly depended on only several hundred rapidly expanded clones that came from non-depleted graft cells. Over subsequent months, a decline in hyperexpanded clone frequencies was noted, and after one year, T-cell counts and TCRbeta diversity were mostly ascribed to newly produced T cells.

CDR1 and CDR2 (MGHDK, SYGVNS) derive from the germline V gene. Its CDR3 holds 18 amino acids, cysteine through phenylalanine. Left in the record is the CDR3 DNA by itself, 54 bases read in frame from the first base. V was cut back by 6 bases and J by 0 bases, leaving a gap of 18 bases between them. This clonotype was seen at least ten times. Its antigen is currently not known. The sample holds no much larger clone one base away, and base qualities are not on file. Libraries were built with PCR. TCRdb records Illumina HiSeq 2500 as the sequencer. To normalize quantification of the TCRbeta repertoire, the TCR libraries were built with molecular barcoding that relied on unique molecular identifiers. TCRdb reanalyzed the raw reads on its own, using fastp at Q25 for trimming and MiXCR for clone calling, and kept in-frame beta chains. Merged by CDR3 protein, the rows form single entries marked with the most common genes and DNA. This sample holds 90,000 to 130,000 distinct CDR3 sequences; approximately 6.6% were observed only once. More than 20% of the sample rests with the top ten.

The treatment or condition label of this sample denotes: allogeneic hematopoietic cell transplantation with graft depleted of TCRalphabeta T cells and CD19 B cells. TCRalphabeta/CD19-depleted allogeneic hematopoietic cell grafts were given to the transplant recipients, all of whom were children. Sample: PBMCs, mostly from graft donor cells, taken 360 days after TCRalphabeta/CD19-depleted stem cell transplant. The receptor's source is a male patient under 10 years old who had a stem cell transplant for acute lymphoblastic leukemia, so the T cells may come from the graft donor. The chain joins TRBV25-1 to TRBJ2-6; the D gene is perhaps TRBD2, on 5 matching bases. At the DNA level, the sequence is TGTGCCAGCAGAATTAAGCGGACCTTGAGCTCTGGGGCCAACGTCCTGACTTTC. Its protein is CASRIKRTLSSGANVLTF.